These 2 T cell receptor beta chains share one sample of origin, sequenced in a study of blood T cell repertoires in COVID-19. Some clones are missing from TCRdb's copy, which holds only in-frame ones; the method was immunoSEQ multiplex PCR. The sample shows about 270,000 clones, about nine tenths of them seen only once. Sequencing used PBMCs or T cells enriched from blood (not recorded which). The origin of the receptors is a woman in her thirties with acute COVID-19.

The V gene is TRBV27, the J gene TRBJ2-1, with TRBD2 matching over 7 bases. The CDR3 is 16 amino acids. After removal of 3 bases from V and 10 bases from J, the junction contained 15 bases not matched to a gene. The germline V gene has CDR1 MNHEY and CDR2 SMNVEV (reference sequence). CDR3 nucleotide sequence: TGTGCCAGCAGTTTGTCCTCCGGGACTACCTTCGTGGAGCAGTTCTTC. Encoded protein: CASSLSSGTTFVEQFF.

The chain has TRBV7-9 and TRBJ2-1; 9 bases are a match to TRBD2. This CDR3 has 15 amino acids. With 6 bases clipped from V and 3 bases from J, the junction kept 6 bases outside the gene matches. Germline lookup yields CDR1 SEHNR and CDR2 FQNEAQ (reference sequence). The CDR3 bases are TGTGCCAGCAGACGCACTAGCGGGCACTACAATGAGCAGTTCTTC. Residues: CASRRTSGHYNEQFF.